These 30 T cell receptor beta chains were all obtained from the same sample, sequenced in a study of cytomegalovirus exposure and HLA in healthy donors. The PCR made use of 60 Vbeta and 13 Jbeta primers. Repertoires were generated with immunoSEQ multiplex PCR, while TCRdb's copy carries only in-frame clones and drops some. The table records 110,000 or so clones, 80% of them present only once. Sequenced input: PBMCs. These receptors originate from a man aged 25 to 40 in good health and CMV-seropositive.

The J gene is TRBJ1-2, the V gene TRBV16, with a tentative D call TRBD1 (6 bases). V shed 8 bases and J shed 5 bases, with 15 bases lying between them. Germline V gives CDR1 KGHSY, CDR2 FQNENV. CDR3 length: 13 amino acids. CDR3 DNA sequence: TGTGCCAGCGGACCAGGGGACTATTATGGCTACACCTTC. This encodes CASGPGDYYGYTF.

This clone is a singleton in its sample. CDR3 bases: TGTGCCAGCTCACCATCAGGATTCAATCAGCCCCAGCATTTT. As protein: CASSPSGFNQPQHF. The chain has TRBV18 and TRBJ1-5; unclear D gene. Germline V gene lookup returns CDR1 KGHSH and CDR2 LQKENI. This CDR3 is 14 amino acids long. Between the trimmed V and J ends, which lost 2 bases and 3 bases, there was a span of 8 bases.

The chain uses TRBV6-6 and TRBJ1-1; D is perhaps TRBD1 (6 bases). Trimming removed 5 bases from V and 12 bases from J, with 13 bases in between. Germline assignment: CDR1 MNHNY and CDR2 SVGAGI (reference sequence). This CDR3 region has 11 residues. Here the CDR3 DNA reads TGTGCCAGCAGTAAACAGGGTTCGACTTTCTTT. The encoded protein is CASSKQGSTFF.

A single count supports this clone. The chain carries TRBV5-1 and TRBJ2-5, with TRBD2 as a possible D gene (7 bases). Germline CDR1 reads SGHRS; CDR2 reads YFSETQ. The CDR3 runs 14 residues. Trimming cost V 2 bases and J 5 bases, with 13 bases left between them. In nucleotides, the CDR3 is TGCGCCAGCAGCTTATCGGGGAGGGGGGAGACCCAGTACTTC. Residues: CASSLSGRGETQYF.

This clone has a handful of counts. DNA of the CDR3: TGCGCCAGCAGCCCCGGGACTCTAACCTACGAGCAGTACTTC. This gives the protein CASSPGTLTYEQYF. The V and J genes are TRBV5-1 and TRBJ2-7, with D possibly TRBD2 on 6 matching bases. V was clipped by 4 bases and J by 2 bases, with 13 bases between them. CDR3 length equals 14 residues. Germline loops: CDR1 SGHRS, CDR2 YFSETQ.

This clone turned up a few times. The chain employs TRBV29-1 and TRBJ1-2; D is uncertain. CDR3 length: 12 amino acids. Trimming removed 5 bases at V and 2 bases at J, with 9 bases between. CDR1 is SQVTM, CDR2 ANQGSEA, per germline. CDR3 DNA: TGCAGCGTTATAAGTAGCAACTATGGCTACACCTTC. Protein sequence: CSVISSNYGYTF. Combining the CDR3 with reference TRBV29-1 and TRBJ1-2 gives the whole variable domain SAVISQKPSRDICQRGTSLTIQCQVDSQVTMMFWYRQQPGQSLTLIATANQGSEATYESGFVIDKFPISRPNLTFSTLTVSNMSPEDSSIYLCSVISSNYGYTFGSGTRLTVV.

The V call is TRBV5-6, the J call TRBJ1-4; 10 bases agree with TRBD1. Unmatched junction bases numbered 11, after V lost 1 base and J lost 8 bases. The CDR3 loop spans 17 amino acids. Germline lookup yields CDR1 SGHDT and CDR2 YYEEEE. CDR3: CASSLFQTGTGVEKLFF. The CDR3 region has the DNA TGTGCCAGCAGCTTGTTCCAGACCGGGACAGGGGTCGAAAAACTGTTTTTT.

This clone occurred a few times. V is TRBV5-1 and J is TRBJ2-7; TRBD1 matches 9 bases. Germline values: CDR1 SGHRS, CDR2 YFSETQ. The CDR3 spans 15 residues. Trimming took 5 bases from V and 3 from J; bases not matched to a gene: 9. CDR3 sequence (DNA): TGCGCCAGCAGTTATCCGGGACAGGGAAACTACGAGCAGTACTTC. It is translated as CASSYPGQGNYEQYF.

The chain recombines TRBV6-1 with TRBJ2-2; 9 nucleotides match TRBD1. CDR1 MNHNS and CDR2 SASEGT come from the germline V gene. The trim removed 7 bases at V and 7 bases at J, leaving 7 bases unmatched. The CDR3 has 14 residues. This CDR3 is CASNGQGSLGELFF. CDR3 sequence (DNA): TGTGCCAGCAATGGACAGGGGTCCCTCGGGGAGCTGTTTTTT.

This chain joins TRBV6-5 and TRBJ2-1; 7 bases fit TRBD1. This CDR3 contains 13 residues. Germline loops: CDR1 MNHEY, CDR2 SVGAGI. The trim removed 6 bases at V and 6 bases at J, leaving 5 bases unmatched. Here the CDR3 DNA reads TGTGCCAGCAGCCGGGGACAGCTCAATGAGCAGTTCTTC. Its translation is CASSRGQLNEQFF.

The CDR3 sequence is CAISESTGGGEKLFF. In DNA, the CDR3 is TGTGCCATCAGTGAGTCGACAGGGGGTGGTGAAAAACTGTTTTTT. The V call is TRBV10-3, the J call TRBJ1-4, with TRBD1 matching over 9 bases. The CDR3 runs to 15 residues. The V gene end was trimmed by 0 bases and the J gene end by 7 bases; junction bases not matched to a gene: 3. CDR1 ENHRY and CDR2 SYGVKD come from the germline V gene.

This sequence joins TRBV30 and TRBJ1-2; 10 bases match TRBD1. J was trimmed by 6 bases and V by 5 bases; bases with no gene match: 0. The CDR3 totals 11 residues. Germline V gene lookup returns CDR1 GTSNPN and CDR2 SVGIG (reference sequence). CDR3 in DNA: TGTGCCTGGGGACAGGGGGATGGCTACACCTTC. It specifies CAWGQGDGYTF.

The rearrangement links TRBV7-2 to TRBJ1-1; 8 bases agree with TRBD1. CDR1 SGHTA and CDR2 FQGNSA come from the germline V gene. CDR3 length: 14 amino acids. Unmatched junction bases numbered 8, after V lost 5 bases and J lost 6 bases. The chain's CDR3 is CASSRTGTWAEAFF. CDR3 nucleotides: TGTGCCAGCAGCCGGACAGGGACTTGGGCTGAAGCTTTCTTT.

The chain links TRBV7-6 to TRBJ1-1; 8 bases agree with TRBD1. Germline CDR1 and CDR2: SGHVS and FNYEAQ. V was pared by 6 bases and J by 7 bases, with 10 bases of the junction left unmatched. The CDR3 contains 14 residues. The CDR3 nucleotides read TGTGCCAGCAGTCCTAGACAGGGGCCAAATGAAGCTTTCTTT. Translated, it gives CASSPRQGPNEAFF.

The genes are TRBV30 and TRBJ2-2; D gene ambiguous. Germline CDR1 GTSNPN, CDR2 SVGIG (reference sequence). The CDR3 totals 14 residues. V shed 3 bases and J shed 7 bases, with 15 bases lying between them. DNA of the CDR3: TGTGCCTGGAGCCTGCTACGACTGGGCGGGGAGCTGTTTTTT. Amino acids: CAWSLLRLGGELFF.

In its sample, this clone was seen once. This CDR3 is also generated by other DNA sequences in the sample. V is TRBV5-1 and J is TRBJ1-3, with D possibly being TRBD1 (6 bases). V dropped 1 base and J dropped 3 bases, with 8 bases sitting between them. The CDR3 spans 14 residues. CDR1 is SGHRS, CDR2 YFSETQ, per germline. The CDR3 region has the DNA TGCGCCAGCAGCTTGCAGGGGAGTGGAAACACCATATATTTT. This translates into CASSLQGSGNTIYF. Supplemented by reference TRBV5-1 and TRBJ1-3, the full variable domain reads KAGVTQTPRYLIKTRGQQVTLSCSPISGHRSVSWYQQTPGQGLQFLFEYFSETQRNKGNFPGRFSGRQFSNSRSEMNVSTLELGDSALYLCASSLQGSGNTIYFGEGSWLTVV.

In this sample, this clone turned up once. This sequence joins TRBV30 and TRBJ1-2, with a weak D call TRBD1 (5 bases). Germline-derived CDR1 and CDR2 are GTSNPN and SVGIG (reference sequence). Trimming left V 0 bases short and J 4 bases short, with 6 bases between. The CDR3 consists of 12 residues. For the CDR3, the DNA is TGTGCCTGGAGTGTTACAGGCTATGGCTACACCTTC. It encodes CAWSVTGYGYTF.

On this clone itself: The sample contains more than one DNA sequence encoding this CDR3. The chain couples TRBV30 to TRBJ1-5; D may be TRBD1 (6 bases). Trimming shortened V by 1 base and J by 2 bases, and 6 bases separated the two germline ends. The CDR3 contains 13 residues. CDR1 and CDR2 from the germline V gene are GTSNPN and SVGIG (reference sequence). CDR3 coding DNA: TGTGCCTGGAGTGGGACAGGCAATCAGCCCCAGCATTTT. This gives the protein CAWSGTGNQPQHF.

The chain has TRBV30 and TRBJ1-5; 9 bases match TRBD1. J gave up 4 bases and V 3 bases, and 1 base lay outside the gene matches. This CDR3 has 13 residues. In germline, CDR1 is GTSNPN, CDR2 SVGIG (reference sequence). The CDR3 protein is CAWSGQGNQPQHF. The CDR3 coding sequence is TGTGCCTGGAGCGGACAGGGGAATCAGCCCCAGCATTTT.

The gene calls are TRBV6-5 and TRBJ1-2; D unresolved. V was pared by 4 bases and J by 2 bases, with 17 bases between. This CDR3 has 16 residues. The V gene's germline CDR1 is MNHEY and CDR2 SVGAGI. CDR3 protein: CASSFGPWGDNYGYTF. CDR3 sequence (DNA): TGTGCCAGCAGTTTCGGTCCCTGGGGAGACAACTATGGCTACACCTTC.

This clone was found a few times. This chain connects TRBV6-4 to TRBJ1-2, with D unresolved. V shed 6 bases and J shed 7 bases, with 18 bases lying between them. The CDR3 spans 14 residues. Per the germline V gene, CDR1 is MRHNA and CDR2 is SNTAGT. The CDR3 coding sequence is TGTGCCAGCAGCGTCGTTCGGAGGGTGAGTGGCTACACCTTC. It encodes CASSVVRRVSGYTF.

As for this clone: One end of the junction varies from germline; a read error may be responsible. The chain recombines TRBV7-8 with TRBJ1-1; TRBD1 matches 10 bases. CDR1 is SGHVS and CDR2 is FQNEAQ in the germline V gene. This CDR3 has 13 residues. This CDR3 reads CASSLAGGTGDFF. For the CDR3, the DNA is TGTGCCAGCAGCCTAGCGGGGGGGACAGGGGATTTCTTT.

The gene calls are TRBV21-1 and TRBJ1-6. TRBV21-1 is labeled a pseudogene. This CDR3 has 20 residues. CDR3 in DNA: TGTGCCAGCAGCAAAGAGTGTATTGAGATCCTGAGCTCCTATAATTCACCCCTCCACTTT. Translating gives CASSKECIEILSSYNSPLHF.

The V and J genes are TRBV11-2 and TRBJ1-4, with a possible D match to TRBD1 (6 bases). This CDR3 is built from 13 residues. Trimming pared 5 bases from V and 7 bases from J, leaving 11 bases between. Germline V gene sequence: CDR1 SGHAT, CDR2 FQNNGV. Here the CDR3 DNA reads TGTGCCAGCAGCCCCACAGGGTTTGAAAAACTGTTTTTT. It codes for CASSPTGFEKLFF.

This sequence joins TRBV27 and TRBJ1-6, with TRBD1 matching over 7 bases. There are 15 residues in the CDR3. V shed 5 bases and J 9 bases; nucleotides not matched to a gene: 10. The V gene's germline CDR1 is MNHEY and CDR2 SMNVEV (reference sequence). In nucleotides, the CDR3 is TGTGCCAGCAGTGGCACCGGGACAGTAGGTTCACCCCTCCACTTT. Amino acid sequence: CASSGTGTVGSPLHF.

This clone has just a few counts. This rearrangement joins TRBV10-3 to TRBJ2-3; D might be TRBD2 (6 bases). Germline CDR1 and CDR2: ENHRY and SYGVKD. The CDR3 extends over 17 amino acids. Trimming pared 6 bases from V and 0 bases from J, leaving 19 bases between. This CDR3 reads CAIRGIGGLLSTDTQYF. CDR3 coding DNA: TGTGCCATCAGGGGCATCGGGGGACTTCTTAGCACAGATACGCAGTATTTT.

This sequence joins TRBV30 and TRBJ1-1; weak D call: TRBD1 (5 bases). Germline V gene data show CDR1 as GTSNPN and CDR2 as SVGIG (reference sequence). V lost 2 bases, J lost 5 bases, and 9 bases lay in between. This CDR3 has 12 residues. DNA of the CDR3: TGTGCCTGGAGTCGGCAGGGAACTGAAGCTTTCTTT. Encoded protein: CAWSRQGTEAFF.

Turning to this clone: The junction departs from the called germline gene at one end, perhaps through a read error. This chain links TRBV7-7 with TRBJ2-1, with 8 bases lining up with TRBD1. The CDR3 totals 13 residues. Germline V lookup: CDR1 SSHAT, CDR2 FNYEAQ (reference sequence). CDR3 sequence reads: CASSRDRHNEQFF. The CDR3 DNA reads TGTGCTAGCAGCCGGGACAGGCACAATGAGCAGTTCTTC.

The CDR3 reads CASSLIRGRVPYGYTF. DNA for the CDR3: TGTGCCAGCAGCTTGATAAGGGGGCGAGTCCCCTATGGCTACACCTTC. V is TRBV5-8 and J is TRBJ1-2; 7 bases are shared with TRBD1. The V gene end was trimmed by 1 base and the J gene end by 4 bases; junction bases not matched to a gene: 10. CDR1 SGHTS and CDR2 YDEGEE come from the germline V gene. This CDR3 spans 16 amino acids.

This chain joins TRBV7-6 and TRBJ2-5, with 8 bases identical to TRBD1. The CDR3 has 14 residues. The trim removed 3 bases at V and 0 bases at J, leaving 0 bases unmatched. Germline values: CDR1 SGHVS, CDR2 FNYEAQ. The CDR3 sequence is CASSLDRDQETQYF. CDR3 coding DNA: TGTGCCAGCAGCTTGGACAGGGACCAAGAGACCCAGTACTTC.